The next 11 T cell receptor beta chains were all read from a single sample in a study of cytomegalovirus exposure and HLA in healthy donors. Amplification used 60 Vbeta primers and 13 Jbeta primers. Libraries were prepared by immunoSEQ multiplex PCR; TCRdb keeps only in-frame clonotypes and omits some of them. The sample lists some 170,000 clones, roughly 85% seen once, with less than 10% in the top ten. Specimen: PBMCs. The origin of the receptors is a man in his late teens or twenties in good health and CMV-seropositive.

The CDR3 loop is CASSGRRGSTDTQYF. Written as DNA, the CDR3 is TGTGCCAGCAGTGGAAGGCGGGGGAGCACAGATACGCAGTATTTT. The chain has TRBV25-1 and TRBJ2-3; 7 bases are shared with TRBD2. After removal of 4 bases from V and 0 bases from J, the junction contained 4 bases not matched to a gene. Germline lookup yields CDR1 MGHDK and CDR2 SYGVNS. There are 15 residues in the CDR3. Combining the CDR3 with reference TRBV25-1 and TRBJ2-3 gives the whole variable domain EADIYQTPRYLVIGTGKKITLECSQTMGHDKMYWYQQDPGMELHLIHYSYGVNSTEKGDLSSESTVSRIRTEHFPLTLESARPSHTSQYLCASSGRRGSTDTQYFGPGTRLTVL.

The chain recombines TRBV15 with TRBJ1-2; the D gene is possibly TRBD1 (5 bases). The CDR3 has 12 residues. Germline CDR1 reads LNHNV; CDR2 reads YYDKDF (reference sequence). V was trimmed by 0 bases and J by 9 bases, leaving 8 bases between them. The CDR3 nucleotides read TGTGCCACCAGCAGAGATGGGGCTAGCTACACCTTC. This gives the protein CATSRDGASYTF.

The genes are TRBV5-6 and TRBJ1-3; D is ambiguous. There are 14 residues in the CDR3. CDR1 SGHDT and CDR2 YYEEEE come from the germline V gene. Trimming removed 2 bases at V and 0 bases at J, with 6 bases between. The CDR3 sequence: CASSFGNSGNTIYF. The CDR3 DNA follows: TGTGCCAGCAGCTTTGGCAACTCTGGAAACACCATATATTTT.

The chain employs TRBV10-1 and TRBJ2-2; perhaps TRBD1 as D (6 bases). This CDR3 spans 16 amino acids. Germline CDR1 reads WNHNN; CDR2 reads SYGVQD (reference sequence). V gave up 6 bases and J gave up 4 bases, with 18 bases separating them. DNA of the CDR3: TGCGCCAGCAGAGAAGACCGGACAGCCAGCACCGGGGAGCTGTTTTTT. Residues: CASREDRTASTGELFF.

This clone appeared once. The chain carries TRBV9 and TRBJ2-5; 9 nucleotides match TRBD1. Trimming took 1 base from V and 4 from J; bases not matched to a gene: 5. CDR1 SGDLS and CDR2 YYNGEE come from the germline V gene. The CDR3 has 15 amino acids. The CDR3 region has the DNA TGTGCCAGCAGCGTATCACAGGGGGCGAGAGAGACCCAGTACTTC. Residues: CASSVSQGARETQYF.

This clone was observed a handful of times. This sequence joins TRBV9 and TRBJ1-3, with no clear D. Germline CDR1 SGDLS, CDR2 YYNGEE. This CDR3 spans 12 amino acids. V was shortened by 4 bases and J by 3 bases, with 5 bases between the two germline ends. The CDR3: CASSLNGNTIYF. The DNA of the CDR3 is TGTGCCAGCAGCTTAAATGGAAACACCATATATTTT.

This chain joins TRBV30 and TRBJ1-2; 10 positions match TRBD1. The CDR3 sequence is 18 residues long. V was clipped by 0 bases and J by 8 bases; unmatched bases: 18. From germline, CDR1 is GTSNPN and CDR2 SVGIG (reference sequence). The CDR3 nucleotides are TGTGCCTGGAGTGTACCAGCCCCCGCACCGGGACAGGGGAAGGGCTACACCTTC. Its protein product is CAWSVPAPAPGQGKGYTF.

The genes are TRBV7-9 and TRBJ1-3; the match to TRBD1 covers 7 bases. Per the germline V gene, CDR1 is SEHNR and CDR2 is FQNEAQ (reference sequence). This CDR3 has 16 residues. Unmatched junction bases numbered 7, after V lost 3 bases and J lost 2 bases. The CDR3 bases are TGTGCCAGCAGCTTCAACAGGGGAAGTGCTGGAAACACCATATATTTT. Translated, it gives CASSFNRGSAGNTIYF.

CDR3 in DNA: TGTGCCAGTAGTTGGCAGGGGGCAGATACGCAGTATTTT. Translating it yields CASSWQGADTQYF. The chain combines TRBV19 with TRBJ2-3, with 7 nucleotides matching TRBD1. Germline CDR1 is LNHDA and CDR2 is SQIVND (reference sequence). The CDR3 consists of 13 residues. The V gene end was trimmed by 5 bases and the J gene end by 4 bases; junction bases not matched to a gene: 3.

CDR3 region: CAISSSYEQYF. The CDR3 nucleotides read TGTGCCATCAGCAGCTCCTACGAGCAGTACTTC. The chain recombines TRBV10-3 with TRBJ2-7; D unresolved. V lost 6 bases and J 0 bases, leaving 3 bases between the germline ends. Germline values: CDR1 ENHRY, CDR2 SYGVKD. The CDR3 runs to 11 residues.

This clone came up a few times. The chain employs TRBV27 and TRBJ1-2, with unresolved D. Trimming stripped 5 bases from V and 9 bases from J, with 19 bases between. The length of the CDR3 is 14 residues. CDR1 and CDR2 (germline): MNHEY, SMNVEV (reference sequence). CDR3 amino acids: CASSPSARGHSYTF. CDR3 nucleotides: TGTGCCAGCAGTCCCAGCGCCCGAGGGCATAGCTACACCTTC.